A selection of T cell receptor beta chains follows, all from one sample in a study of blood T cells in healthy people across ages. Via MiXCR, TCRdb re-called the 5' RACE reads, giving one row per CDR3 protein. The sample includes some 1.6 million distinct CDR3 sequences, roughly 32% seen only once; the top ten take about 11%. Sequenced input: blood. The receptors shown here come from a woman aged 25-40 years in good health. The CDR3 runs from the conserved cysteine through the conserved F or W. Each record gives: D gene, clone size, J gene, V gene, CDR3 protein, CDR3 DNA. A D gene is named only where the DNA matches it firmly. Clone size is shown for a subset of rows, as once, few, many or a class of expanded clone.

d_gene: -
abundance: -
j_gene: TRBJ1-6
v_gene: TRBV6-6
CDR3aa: CASSYTIGSPLHF
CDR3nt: TGTGCCAGCAGTTACACGATCGGTTCACCCCTCCACTTT

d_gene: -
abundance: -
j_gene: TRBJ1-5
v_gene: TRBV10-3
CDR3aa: CATSESRGGGQPQHF
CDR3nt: TGCGCCACCAGTGAGTCGCGAGGGGGAGGTCAGCCCCAGCATTTT

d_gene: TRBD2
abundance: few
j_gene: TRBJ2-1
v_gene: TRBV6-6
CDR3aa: CASRRLAEYNEQFF
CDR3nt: TGTGCCAGCCGGAGACTAGCGGAATACAATGAGCAGTTCTTC

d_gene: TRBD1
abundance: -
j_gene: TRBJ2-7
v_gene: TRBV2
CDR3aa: CASSAGQDSSYEQYF
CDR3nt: TGTGCCAGCAGTGCAGGACAGGACAGCTCCTACGAGCAGTACTTC

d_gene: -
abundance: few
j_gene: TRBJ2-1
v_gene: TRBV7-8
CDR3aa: CASSLVLGIDNEQFF
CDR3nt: TGTGCCAGCAGCTTAGTACTAGGGATAGACAATGAGCAGTTCTTC

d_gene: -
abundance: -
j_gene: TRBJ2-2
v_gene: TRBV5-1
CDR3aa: CASSLVESTGELFF
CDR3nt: TGCGCCAGCAGCTTGGTGGAGTCCACCGGGGAGCTGTTTTTT

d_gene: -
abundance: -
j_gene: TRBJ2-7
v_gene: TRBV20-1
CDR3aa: CSARLEGSLYEQYF
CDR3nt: TGCAGTGCTAGGTTGGAGGGTTCCCTCTACGAGCAGTACTTC

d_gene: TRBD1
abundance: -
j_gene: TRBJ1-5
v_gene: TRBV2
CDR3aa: CASSGMAGGWNQPQHF
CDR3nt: TGTGCCAGCAGTGGGATGGCAGGGGGTTGGAATCAGCCCCAGCATTTT

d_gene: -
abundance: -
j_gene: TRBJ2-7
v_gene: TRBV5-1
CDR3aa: CASSGLLGSSYEQYF
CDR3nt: TGCGCCAGCTCCGGGCTCCTGGGAAGCTCCTACGAGCAGTACTTC

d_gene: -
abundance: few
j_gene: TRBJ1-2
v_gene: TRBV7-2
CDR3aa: CASSLAMLSGYGYTF
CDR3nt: TGTGCCAGCAGCTTAGCGATGTTATCGGGTTATGGCTACACCTTC

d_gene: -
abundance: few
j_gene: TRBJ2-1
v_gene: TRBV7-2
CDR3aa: CASSLIVSSSEQFF
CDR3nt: TGTGCCAGCAGCTTAATCGTTTCCAGCAGTGAGCAGTTCTTC

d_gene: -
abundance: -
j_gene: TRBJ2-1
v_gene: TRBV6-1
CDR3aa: CASNTEARNEQFF
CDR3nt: TGTGCCAGCAACACCGAGGCGCGCAATGAGCAGTTCTTC

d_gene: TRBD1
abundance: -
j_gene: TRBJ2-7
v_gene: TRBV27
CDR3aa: CACSILSRTGSYEQYF
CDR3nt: TGTGCCTGCAGTATCCTCTCCCGGACAGGGTCCTACGAGCAGTACTTC

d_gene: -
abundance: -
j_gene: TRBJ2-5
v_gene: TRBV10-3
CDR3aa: CAIRESRSQETQYF
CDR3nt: TGTGCCATCAGGGAGTCTAGAAGCCAAGAGACCCAGTACTTC

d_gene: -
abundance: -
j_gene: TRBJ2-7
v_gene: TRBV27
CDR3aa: CASSLSIGRIGEQYF
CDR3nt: TGTGCCAGCAGTTTATCGATTGGCAGAATCGGCGAGCAGTACTTC

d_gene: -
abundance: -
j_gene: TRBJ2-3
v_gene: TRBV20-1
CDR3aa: CSAGVGFTMDTQCF
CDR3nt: TGCAGTGCCGGGGTGGGTTTTACAATGGATACGCAGTGTTTT

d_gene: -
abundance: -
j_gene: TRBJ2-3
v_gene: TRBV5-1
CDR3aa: CASSPVLDRTGDTQYF
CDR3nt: TGCGCCAGCAGCCCCGTTTTAGACAGGACGGGCGATACGCAGTATTTT

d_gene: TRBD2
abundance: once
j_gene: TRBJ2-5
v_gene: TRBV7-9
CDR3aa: CASPPAAGGETQYF
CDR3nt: TGTGCCAGCCCCCCGGCGGCGGGGGGGGAGACCCAGTACTTC

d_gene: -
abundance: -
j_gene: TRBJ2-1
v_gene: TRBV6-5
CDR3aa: CASSYLQGSSYEQFF
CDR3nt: TGTGCCAGCAGTTACTTACAGGGTAGCTCCTACGAGCAGTTCTTC

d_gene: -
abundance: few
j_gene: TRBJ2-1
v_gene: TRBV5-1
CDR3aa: CASSLAVSSSYNEQFF
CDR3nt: TGCGCCAGCAGCTTGGCCGTCAGTAGTTCTTACAATGAGCAGTTCTTC

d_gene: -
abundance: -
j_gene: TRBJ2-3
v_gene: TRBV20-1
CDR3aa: CSARSTGDTGTRSTDTQYF
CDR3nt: TGCAGTGCTAGATCCACAGGGGACACCGGGACTAGGAGCACAGATACGCAGTATTTT

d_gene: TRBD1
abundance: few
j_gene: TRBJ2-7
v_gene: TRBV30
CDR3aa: CAWRSGQLGYEQYF
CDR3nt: TGTGCCTGGAGGTCGGGACAGTTAGGATACGAGCAGTACTTC

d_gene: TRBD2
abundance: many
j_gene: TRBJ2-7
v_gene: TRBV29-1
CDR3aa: CSVEGWVSGRAHEQYF
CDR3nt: TGCAGCGTTGAGGGATGGGTATCCGGGAGGGCCCACGAGCAGTACTTC

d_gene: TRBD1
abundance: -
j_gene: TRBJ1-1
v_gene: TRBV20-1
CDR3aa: CSASVGTANTEAFF
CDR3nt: TGCAGTGCTTCTGTAGGGACAGCGAACACTGAAGCTTTCTTT

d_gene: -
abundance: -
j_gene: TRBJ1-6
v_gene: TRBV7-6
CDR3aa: CASSLAQPGVASPLHF
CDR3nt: TGTGCCAGCAGCTTAGCGCAGCCAGGGGTCGCTTCACCCCTCCACTTT

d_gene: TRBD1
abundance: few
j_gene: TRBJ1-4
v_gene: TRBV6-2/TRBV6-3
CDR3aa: CASSAGQGTRLRGEKLFF
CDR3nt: TGTGCCAGCAGTGCAGGACAGGGAACGCGTCTTCGGGGAGAAAAACTGTTTTTT